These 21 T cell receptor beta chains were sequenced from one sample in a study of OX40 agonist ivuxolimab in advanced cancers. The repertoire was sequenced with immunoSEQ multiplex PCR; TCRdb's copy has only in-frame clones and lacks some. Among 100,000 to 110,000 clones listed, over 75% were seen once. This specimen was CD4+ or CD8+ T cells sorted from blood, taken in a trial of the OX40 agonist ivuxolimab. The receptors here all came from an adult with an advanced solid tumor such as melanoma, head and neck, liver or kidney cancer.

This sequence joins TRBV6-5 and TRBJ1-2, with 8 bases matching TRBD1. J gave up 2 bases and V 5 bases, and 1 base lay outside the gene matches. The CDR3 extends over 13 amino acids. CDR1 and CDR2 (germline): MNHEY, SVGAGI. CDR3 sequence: CASSRQGNYGYTF. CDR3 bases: TGTGCCAGCAGTCGACAGGGGAACTATGGCTACACCTTC.

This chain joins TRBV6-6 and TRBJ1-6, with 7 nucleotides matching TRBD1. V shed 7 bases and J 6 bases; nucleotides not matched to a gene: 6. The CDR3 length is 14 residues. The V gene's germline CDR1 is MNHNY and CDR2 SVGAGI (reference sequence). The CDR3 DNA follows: TGTGCCAGCAAGCAGGGGGGGCCTAATTCACCCCTCCACTTT. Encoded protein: CASKQGGPNSPLHF.

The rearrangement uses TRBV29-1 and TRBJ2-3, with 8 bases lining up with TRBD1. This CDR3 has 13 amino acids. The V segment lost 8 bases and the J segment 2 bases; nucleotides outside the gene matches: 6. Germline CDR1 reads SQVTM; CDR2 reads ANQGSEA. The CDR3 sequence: CSSRTGTTDTQYF. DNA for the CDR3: TGCAGCAGCCGGACAGGGACCACAGATACGCAGTATTTT.

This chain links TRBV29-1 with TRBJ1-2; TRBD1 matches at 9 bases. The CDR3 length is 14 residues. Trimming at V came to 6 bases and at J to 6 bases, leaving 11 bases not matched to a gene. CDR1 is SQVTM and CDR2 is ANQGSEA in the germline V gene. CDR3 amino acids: CSVPSGTGWDGYTF. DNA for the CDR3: TGCAGCGTCCCCTCCGGGACAGGGTGGGATGGCTACACCTTC. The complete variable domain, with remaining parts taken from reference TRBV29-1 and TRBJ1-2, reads SAVISQKPSRDICQRGTSLTIQCQVDSQVTMMFWYRQQPGQSLTLIATANQGSEATYESGFVIDKFPISRPNLTFSTLTVSNMSPEDSSIYLCSVPSGTGWDGYTFGSGTRLTVV.

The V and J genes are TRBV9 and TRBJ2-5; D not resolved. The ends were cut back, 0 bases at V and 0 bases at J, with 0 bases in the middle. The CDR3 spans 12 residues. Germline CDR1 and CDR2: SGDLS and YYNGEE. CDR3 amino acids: CASSVDQETQYF. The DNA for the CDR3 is TGTGCCAGCAGCGTAGACCAAGAGACCCAGTACTTC. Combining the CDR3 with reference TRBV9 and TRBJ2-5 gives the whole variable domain DSGVTQTPKHLITATGQRVTLRCSPRSGDLSVYWYQQSLDQGLQFLIQYYNGEERAKGNILERFSAQQFPDLHSELNLSSLELGDSALYFCASSVDQETQYFGPGTRLLVL.

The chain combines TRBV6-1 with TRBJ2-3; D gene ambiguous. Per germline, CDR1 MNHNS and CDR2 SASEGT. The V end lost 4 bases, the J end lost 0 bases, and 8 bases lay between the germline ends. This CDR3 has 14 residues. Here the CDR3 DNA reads TGTGCCAGCAGTGCCTCACATAGCACAGATACGCAGTATTTT. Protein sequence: CASSASHSTDTQYF.

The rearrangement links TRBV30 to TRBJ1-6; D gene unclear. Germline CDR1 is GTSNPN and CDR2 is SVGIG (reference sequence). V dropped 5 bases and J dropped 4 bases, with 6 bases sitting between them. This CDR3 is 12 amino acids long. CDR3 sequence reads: CAWGYYNSPLHF. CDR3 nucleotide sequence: TGTGCCTGGGGTTATTATAATTCACCCCTCCACTTT.

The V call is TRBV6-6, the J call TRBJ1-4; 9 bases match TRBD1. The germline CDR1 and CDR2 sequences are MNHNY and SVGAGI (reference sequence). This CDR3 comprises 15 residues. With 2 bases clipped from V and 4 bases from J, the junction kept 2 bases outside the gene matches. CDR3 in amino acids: CASSYRQGVNEKLFF. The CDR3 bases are TGTGCCAGCAGTTACAGACAGGGGGTTAATGAAAAACTGTTTTTT.

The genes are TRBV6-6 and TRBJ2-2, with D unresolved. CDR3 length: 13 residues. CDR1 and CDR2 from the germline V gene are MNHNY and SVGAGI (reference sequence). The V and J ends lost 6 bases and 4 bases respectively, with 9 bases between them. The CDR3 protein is CASSTTGTGELFF. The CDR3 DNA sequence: TGTGCCAGCAGCACCACTGGCACCGGGGAGCTGTTTTTT.

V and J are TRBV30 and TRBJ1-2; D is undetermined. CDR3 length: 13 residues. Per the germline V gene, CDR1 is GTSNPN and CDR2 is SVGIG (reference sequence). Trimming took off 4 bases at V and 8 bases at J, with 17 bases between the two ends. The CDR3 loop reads CAWKPQWAWGYTF. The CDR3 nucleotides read TGTGCCTGGAAACCTCAGTGGGCTTGGGGCTACACCTTC.

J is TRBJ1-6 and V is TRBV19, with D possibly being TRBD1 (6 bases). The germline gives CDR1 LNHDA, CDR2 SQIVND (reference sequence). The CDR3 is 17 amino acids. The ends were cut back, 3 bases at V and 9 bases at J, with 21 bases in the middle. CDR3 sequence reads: CASSIPTGGGEISPLHF. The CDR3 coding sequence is TGTGCCAGTAGTATCCCGACAGGTGGCGGCGAGATTTCACCCCTCCACTTT. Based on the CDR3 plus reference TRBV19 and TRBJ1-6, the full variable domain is DGGITQSPKYLFRKEGQNVTLSCEQNLNHDAMYWYRQDPGQGLRLIYYSQIVNDFQKGDIAEGYSVSREKKESFPLTVTSAQKNPTAFYLCASSIPTGGGEISPLHFGNGTRLTVT.

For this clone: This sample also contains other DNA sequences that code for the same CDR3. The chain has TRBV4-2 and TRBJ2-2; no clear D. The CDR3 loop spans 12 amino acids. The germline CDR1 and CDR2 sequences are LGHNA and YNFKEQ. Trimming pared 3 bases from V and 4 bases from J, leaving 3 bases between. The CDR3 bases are TGTGCCAGCAGCCATCCCACCGGGGAGCTGTTTTTT. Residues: CASSHPTGELFF.

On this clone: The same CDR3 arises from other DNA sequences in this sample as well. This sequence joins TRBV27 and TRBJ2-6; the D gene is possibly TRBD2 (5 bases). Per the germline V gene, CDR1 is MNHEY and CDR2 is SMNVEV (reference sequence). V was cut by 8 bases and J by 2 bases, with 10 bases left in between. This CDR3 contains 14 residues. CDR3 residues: CASGPRAGANVLTF. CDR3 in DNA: TGTGCCAGCGGTCCGCGGGCTGGGGCCAACGTCCTGACTTTC.

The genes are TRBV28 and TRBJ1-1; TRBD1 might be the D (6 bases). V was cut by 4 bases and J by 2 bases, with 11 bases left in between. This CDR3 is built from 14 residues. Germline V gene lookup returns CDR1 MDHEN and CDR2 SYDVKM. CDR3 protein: CASSYDRRNTEAFF. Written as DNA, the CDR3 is TGTGCCAGCAGTTACGACAGGAGAAACACTGAAGCTTTCTTT. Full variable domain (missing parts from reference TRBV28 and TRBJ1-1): DVKVTQSSRYLVKRTGEKVFLECVQDMDHENMFWYRQDPGLGLRLIYFSYDVKMKEKGDIPEGYSVSREKKERFSLILESASTNQTSMYLCASSYDRRNTEAFFGQGTRLTVV.

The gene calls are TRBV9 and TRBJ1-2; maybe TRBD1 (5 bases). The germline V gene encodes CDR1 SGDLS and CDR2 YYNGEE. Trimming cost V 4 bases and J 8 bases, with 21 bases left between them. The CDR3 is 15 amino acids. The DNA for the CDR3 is TGTGCCAGCAGCCTAGGGGTGCAGGACCGGAGAGGCTACACCTTC. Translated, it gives CASSLGVQDRRGYTF.

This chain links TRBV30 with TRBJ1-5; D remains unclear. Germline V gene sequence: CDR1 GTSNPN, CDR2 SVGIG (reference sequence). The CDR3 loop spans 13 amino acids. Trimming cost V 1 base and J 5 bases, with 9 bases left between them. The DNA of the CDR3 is TGTGCCTGGAGTGGGGGTACGGATCAGCCCCAGCATTTT. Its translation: CAWSGGTDQPQHF.

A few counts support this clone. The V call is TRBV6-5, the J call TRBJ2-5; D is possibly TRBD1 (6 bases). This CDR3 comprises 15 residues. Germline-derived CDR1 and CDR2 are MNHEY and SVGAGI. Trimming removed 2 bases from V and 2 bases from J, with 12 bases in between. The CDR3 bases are TGTGCCAGCAGTTACCTAACGGACAGACAAGAGACCCAGTACTTC. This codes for CASSYLTDRQETQYF.

As DNA, the CDR3 is TGCGCCAGCAGCCTTACGTCTGAGAGCTCCTATAATTCACCCCTCCACTTT. Protein product: CASSLTSESSYNSPLHF. The V and J genes are TRBV5-1 and TRBJ1-6, with D unresolved. Germline CDR1 SGHRS, CDR2 YFSETQ. The CDR3 extends over 17 amino acids. V gave up 4 bases and J gave up 0 bases, with 14 bases separating them. The complete variable domain, with remaining parts taken from reference TRBV5-1 and TRBJ1-6, reads KAGVTQTPRYLIKTRGQQVTLSCSPISGHRSVSWYQQTPGQGLQFLFEYFSETQRNKGNFPGRFSGRQFSNSRSEMNVSTLELGDSALYLCASSLTSESSYNSPLHFGNGTRLTVT.

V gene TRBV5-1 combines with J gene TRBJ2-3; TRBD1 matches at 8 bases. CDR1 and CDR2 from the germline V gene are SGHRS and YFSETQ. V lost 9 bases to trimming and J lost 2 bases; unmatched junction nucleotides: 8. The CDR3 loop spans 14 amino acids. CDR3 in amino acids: CATRPGGVTDTQYF. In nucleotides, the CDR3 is TGCGCCACCCGGCCAGGGGGCGTCACAGATACGCAGTATTTT.

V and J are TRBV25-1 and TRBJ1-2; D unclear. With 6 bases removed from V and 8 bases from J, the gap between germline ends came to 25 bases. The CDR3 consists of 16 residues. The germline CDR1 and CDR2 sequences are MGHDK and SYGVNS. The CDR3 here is CASSGRFGFDGRGYTF. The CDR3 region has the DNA TGTGCCAGCAGCGGCCGGTTTGGGTTTGACGGGAGGGGCTACACCTTC.

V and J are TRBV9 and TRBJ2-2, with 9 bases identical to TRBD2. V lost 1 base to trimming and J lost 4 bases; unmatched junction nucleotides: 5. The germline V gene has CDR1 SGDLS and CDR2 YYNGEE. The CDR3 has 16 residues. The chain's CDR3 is CASSVRAGGPTGELFF. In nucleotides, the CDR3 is TGTGCCAGCAGCGTAAGAGCGGGGGGTCCCACCGGGGAGCTGTTTTTT.